The clone carrying this T cell receptor beta chain is a singleton in its sample. This entry belongs to a study of shared clonotypes between healthy human individuals. Produced via immunoSEQ multiplex PCR; TCRdb's table is partial and in-frame only. This table holds hundreds of thousands of clones, approximately 79% found once. Germline V gene sequence: CDR1 SGDLS, CDR2 YYNGEE. Trimming took off 3 bases at V and 2 bases at J, with 9 bases between the two ends. This CDR3 region has 14 residues. The receptor was isolated from a man aged 30-40 years in good health. The source material was memory CD4+ T cells sorted from blood. As for subset: CD45RA-negative fraction. This chain joins TRBV9 and TRBJ2-1; D is possibly TRBD2 (6 bases). In DNA form, the CDR3 reads TGTGCCAGCAGCGGAGGCGGGGCCTACAATGAGCAGTTCTTC. Its translation: CASSGGGAYNEQFF.